This TCR beta chain was sequenced in a study of cytomegalovirus exposure and HLA in healthy donors. Notes on the study in general: The Asian-associated ancestry cluster reportedly had fewer N-insertions than the approximately 670-donor mean in a later analysis.

The germline V gene encodes CDR1 SGHVS and CDR2 FQNEAQ. The CDR3 consists of 13 residues. Trimming removed 5 bases from V and 1 base from J, with 8 bases in between. Comments on this clone: The antigen is undetermined.

PCR amplification relied on 60 Vbeta primers (plus 13 Jbeta primers). Measured with immunoSEQ multiplex PCR; TCRdb has only the in-frame clones, and not every one. The sample is made up of roughly 40,000 clones, and the top ten hold just under 4% of it. The TCR comes from a male donor in good health and CMV-seronegative. The rearrangement joins TRBV7-8 to TRBJ1-2; D is undetermined. Sample: PBMCs. The CDR3 protein is CASSNSNNYGYTF. The CDR3, as DNA: TGTGCCAGCAGCAACTCCAATAACTATGGCTACACCTTC.